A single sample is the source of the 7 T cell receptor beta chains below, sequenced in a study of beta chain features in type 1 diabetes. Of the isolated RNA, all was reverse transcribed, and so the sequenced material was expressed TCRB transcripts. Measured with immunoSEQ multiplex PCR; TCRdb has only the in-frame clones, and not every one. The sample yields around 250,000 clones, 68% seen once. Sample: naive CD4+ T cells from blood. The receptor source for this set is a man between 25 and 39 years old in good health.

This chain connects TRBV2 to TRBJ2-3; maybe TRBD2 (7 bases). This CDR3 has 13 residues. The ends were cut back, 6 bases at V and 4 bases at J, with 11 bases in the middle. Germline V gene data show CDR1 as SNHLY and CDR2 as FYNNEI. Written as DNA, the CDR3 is TGTGCCAGCAGCATCGGGGGGCCAGATACGCAGTATTTT. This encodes CASSIGGPDTQYF.

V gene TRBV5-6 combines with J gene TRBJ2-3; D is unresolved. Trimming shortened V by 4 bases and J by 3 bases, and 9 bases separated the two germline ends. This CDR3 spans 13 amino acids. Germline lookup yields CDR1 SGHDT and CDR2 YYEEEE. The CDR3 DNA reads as TGTGCCAGCAGCAACCTTGTAACAGATACGCAGTATTTT. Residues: CASSNLVTDTQYF.

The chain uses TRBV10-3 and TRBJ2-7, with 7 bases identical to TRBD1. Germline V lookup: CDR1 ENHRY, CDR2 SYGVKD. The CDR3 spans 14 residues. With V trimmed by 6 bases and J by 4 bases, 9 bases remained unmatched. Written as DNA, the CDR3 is TGTGCCATCAGAAAGGGGCAGGGGGAATACGAGCAGTACTTC. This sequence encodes CAIRKGQGEYEQYF.

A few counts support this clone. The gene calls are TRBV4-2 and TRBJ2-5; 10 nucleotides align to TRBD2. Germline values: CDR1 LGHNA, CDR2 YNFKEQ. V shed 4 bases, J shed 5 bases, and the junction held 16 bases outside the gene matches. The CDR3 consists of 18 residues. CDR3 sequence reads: CASSREPSASGSTETQYF. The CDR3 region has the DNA TGTGCCAGCAGCCGAGAGCCCTCGGCTAGCGGGAGTACGGAGACCCAGTACTTC.

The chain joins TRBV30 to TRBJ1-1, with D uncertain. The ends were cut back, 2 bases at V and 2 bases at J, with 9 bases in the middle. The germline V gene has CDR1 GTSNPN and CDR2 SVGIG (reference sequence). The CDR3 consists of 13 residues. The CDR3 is CAWSIVSNTEAFF. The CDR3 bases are TGTGCCTGGAGTATCGTGAGCAACACTGAAGCTTTCTTT.

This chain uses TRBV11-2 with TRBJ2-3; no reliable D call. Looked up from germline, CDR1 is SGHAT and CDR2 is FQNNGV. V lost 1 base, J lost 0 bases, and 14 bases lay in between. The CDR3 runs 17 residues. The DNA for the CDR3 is TGTGCCAGCAGCTTAGTAAGACGCCAAGCTAGCACAGATACGCAGTATTTT. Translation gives CASSLVRRQASTDTQYF.

CDR3 nucleotides: TGCAGCGCCAACCAGGGGGCGAATTACAATGAGCAGTTCTTC. Translating gives CSANQGANYNEQFF. The rearrangement uses TRBV29-1 and TRBJ2-1; 8 bases fit TRBD1. This CDR3 comprises 14 residues. V was pared by 7 bases and J by 4 bases, with 9 bases of the junction left unmatched. Germline CDR1 is SQVTM and CDR2 is ANQGSEA.